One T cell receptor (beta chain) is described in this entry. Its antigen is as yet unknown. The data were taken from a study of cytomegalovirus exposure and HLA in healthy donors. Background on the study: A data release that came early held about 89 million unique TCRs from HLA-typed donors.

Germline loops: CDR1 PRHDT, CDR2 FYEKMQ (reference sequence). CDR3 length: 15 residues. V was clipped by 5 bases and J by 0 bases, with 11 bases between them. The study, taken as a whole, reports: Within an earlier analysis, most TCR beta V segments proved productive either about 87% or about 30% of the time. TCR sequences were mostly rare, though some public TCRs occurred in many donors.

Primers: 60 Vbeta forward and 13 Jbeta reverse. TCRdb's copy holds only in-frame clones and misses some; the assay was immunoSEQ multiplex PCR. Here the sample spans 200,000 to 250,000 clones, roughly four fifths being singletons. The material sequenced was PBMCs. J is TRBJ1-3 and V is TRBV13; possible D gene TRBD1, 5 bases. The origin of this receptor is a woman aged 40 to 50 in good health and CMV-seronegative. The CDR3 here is CASSHDRTSGNTIYF. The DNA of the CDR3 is TGTGCCAGCAGCCATGACAGAACCTCTGGAAACACCATATATTTT.